This T cell receptor (beta chain) was documented in a study of blood T cell repertoires in COVID-19. Looking at the study overall: Some COVID-19 samples were acute and others convalescent; all came from the United States, Italy and Spain. Nucleic acid was either cDNA or gDNA, and it came from T cells, B-cell-depleted T cells, or PBMCs.

The CDR3 consists of 18 residues. Germline values: CDR1 SEHNR, CDR2 FQNEAQ (reference sequence). J lost 0 bases, V lost 5 bases, and 15 bases had no gene match. Original methodology: Using reference gene primer amplification, nucleated cell counts were estimated. Sequencing used immunoSEQ multiplex PCR; TCRdb keeps in-frame clones, though not all of them. Clonal size and the V and J genes are those of that table, whereas D and trimming came from the DNA. The sample records 230,000 or so clones, around four fifths being singletons. The rearrangement uses TRBV7-9 and TRBJ1-1, with 7 bases fitting TRBD1. The sequenced sample consisted of peripheral blood. The TCR comes from a man in his forties with active or convalescent COVID-19. CDR3 coding DNA: TGTGCCAGCAGCAGCCATCTTAGGGGGCTGGCGATGAACACTGAAGCTTTCTTT. Translation gives CASSSHLRGLAMNTEAFF.